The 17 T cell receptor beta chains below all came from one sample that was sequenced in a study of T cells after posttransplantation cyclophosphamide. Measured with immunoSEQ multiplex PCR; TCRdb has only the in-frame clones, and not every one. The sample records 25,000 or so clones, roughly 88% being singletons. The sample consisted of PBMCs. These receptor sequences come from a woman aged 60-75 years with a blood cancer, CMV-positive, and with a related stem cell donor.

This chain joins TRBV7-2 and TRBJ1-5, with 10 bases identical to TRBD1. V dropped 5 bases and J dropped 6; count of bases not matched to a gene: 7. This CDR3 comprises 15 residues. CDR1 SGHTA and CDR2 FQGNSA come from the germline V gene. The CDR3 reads CASSTRTGGIQPQHF. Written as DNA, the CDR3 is TGTGCCAGCAGCACCCGGACAGGGGGTATTCAGCCCCAGCATTTT.

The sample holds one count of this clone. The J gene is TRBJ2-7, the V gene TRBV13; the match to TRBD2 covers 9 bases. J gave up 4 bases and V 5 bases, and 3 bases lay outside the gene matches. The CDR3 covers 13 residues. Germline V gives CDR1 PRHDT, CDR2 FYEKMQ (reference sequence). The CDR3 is CASSPLAGYEQYF. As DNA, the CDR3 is TGTGCCAGCAGCCCTCTAGCGGGATACGAGCAGTACTTC.

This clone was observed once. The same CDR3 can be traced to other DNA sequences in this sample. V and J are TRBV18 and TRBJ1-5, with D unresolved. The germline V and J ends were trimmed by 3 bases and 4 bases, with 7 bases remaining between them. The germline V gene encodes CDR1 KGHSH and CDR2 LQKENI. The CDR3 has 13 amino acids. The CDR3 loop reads CASSPGLNQPQHF. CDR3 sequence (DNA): TGTGCCAGCTCACCGGGCCTGAATCAGCCCCAGCATTTT. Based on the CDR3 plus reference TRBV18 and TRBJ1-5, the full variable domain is NAGVMQNPRHLVRRRGQEARLRCSPMKGHSHVYWYRQLPEEGLKFMVYLQKENIIDESGMPKERFSAEFPKEGPSILRIQQVVRGDSAAYFCASSPGLNQPQHFGDGTRLSIL.

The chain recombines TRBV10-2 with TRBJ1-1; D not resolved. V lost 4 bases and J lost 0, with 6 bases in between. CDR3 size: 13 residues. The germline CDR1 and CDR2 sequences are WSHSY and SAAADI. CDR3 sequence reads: CASSVRVNTEAFF. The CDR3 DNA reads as TGCGCCAGCAGTGTCCGTGTGAACACTGAAGCTTTCTTT.

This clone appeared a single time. DNA of the CDR3: TGTGCCAGCAGCGAGGAGGGATCTAGCACAGATACGCAGTATTTT. Protein sequence: CASSEEGSSTDTQYF. This sequence joins TRBV9 and TRBJ2-3, with D maybe TRBD2 (6 bases). Germline loops: CDR1 SGDLS, CDR2 YYNGEE. The CDR3 contains 15 residues. V gave up 3 bases and J gave up 0 bases, with 11 bases separating them.

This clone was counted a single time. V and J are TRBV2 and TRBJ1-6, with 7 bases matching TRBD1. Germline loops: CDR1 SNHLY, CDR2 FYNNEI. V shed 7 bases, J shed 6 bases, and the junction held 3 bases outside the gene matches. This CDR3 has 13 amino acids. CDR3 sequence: CASTRQGNSPLHF. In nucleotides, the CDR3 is TGTGCCAGCACCAGACAGGGTAATTCACCCCTCCACTTT.

The CDR3 nucleotides read TGTGCCAGCGGCCTGAACAGGGGAGAAATCTACGAGCAGTACTTC. As protein: CASGLNRGEIYEQYF. The chain couples TRBV5-6 to TRBJ2-7, with 7 bases lining up with TRBD1. Unmatched junction bases numbered 13, after V lost 7 bases and J lost 3 bases. This CDR3 comprises 15 residues. CDR1 and CDR2 from the germline V gene are SGHDT and YYEEEE.

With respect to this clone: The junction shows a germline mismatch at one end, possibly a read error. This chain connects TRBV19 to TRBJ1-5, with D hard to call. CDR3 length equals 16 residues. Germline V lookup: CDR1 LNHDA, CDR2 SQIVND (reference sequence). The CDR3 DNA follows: TGTGCCAGTAGTTTAGAAGAGTGGGCCCCCAATCAGCCCCAGCATTTT. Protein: CASSLEEWAPNQPQHF.

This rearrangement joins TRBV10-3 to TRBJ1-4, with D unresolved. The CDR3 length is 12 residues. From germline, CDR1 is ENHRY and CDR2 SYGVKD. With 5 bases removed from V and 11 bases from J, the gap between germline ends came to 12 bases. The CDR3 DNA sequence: TGTGCCATCAGTTACGCAGGCGGGAAACTGTTTTTT. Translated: CAISYAGGKLFF.

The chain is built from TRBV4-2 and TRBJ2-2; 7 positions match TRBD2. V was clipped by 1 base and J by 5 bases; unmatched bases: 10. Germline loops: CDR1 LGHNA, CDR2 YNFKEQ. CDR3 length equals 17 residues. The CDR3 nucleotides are TGTGCCAGCAGCCAAGTGTTAGCGCGGGAGTTAACCGGGGAGCTGTTTTTT. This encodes CASSQVLARELTGELFF.

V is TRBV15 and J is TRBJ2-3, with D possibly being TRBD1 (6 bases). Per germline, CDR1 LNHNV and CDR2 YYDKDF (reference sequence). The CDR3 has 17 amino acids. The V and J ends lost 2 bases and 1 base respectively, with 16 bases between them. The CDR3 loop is CATSRRALGARTDTQYF. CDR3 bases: TGTGCCACCAGCAGACGGGCATTGGGGGCCCGCACAGATACGCAGTATTTT. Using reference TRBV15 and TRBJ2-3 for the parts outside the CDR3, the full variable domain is DAMVIQNPRYQVTQFGKPVTLSCSQTLNHNVMYWYQQKSSQAPKLLFHYYDKDFNNEADTPDNFQSRRPNTSFCFLDIRSPGLGDTAMYLCATSRRALGARTDTQYFGPGTRLTVL.

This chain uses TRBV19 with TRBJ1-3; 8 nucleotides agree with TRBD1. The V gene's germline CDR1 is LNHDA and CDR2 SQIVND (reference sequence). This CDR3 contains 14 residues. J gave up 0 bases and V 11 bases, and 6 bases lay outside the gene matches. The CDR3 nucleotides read TGTGCCGCTCGGACAGGGAGCTCTGGAAACACCATATATTTT. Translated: CAARTGSSGNTIYF.

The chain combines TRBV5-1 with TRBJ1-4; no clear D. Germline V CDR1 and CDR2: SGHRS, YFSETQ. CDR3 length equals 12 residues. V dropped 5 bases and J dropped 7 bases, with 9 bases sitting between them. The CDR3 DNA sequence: TGCGCCAGCAGGGAGGGAGGTGAAAAACTGTTTTTT. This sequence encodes CASREGGEKLFF.

The DNA for the CDR3 is TGCGCCAGCAGCTTGGGACATCTTAACTATGGCTACACCTTC. This codes for CASSLGHLNYGYTF. The chain employs TRBV5-1 and TRBJ1-2; the D is unclear. Germline-derived CDR1 and CDR2 are SGHRS and YFSETQ. The V end lost 0 bases, the J end lost 1 base, and 7 bases lay between the germline ends. This CDR3 has 14 amino acids.

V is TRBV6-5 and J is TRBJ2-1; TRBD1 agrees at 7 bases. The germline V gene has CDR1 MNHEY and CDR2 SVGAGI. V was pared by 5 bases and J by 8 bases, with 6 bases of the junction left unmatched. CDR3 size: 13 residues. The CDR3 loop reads CASSHRDSHEQFF. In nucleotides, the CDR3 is TGTGCCAGCAGTCACCGGGACAGTCATGAGCAGTTCTTC.

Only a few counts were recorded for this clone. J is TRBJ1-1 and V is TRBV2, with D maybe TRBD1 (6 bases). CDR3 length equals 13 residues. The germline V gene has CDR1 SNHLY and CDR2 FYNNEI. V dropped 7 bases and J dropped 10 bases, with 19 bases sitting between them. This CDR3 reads CASIYRVALGAFF. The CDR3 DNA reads TGTGCCAGCATCTACAGGGTAGCTCTGGGAGCTTTCTTT.

This chain's CDR3 is CASSHQWTSGSRETQYF. The CDR3 DNA is TGTGCCAGCAGCCACCAATGGACTAGCGGGAGTAGAGAGACCCAGTACTTC. This chain links TRBV7-9 with TRBJ2-5; 13 bases line up with TRBD2. Per germline, CDR1 SEHNR and CDR2 FQNEAQ (reference sequence). V shed 5 bases, J shed 4 bases, and the junction held 10 bases outside the gene matches. The length of the CDR3 is 17 residues.